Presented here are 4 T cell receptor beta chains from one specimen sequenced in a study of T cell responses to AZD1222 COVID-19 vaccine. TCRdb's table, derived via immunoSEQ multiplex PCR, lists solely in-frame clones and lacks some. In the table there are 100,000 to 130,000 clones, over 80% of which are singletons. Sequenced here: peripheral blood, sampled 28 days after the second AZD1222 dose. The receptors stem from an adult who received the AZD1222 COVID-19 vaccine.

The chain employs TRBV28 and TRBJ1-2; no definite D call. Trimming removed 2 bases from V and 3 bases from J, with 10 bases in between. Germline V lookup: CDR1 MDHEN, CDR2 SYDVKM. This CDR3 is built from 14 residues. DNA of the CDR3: TGTGCCAGCAGTTTAATCGTTCGGGACTATGGCTACACCTTC. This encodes CASSLIVRDYGYTF.

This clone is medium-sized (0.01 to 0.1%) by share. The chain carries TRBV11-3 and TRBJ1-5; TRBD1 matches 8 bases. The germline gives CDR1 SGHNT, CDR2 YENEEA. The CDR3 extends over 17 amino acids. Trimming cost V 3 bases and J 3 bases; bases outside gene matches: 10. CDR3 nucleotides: TGTGCCAGCAGCTTGGGTCCAACAGGGGGAGTCAATCAGCCCCAGCATTTT. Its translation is CASSLGPTGGVNQPQHF.

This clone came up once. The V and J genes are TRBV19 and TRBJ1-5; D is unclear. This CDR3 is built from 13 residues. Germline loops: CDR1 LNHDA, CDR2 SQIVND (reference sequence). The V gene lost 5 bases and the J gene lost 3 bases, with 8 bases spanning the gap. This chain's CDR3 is CASSLGTNQPQHF. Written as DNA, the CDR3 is TGTGCCAGTAGTCTCGGAACCAATCAGCCCCAGCATTTT.

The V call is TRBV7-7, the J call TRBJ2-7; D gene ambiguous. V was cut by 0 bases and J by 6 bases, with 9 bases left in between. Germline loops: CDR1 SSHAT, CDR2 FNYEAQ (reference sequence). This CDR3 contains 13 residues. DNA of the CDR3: TGTGCCAGCAGCTTAGCGCCGAGTAGCGAGCAGTACTTC. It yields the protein CASSLAPSSEQYF. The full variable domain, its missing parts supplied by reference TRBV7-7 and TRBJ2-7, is GAGVSQSPRYKVTKRGQDVTLRCDPISSHATLYWYQQALGQGPEFLTYFNYEAQPDKSGLPSDRFSAERPEGSISTLTIQRTEQRDSAMYRCASSLAPSSEQYFGPGTRLTVT.